The 24 T cell receptor beta chains below were found in one sample sequenced in a study of shared clonotypes between healthy human individuals. Libraries were prepared by immunoSEQ multiplex PCR; TCRdb keeps only in-frame clonotypes and omits some of them. The table lists over a million clones, around 74% of them singletons. The source material was memory CD4+ T cells sorted from blood. Regarding subset: CD45RA-negative fraction. Source of these receptors: a man aged 18 to 29 in good health.

The rearrangement uses TRBV19 and TRBJ1-4, with unresolved D. The germline V and J ends were trimmed by 3 bases and 7 bases, with 12 bases remaining between them. The CDR3 covers 14 residues. Germline V gene data show CDR1 as LNHDA and CDR2 as SQIVND (reference sequence). CDR3 sequence reads: CASSMWLASEKLFF. The CDR3 DNA follows: TGTGCCAGTAGTATGTGGCTTGCGAGTGAAAAACTGTTTTTT.

The chain combines TRBV29-1 with TRBJ1-4, with D possibly being TRBD1 (6 bases). Trimming shortened V by 5 bases and J by 3 bases, and 7 bases separated the two germline ends. Germline-derived CDR1 and CDR2 are SQVTM and ANQGSEA. This CDR3 spans 12 amino acids. DNA of the CDR3: TGCAGCGTTAGGACAGCTAATGAAAAACTGTTTTTT. Amino acids: CSVRTANEKLFF.

The J gene is TRBJ1-1, the V gene TRBV28; 9 positions agree with TRBD1. The V and J ends lost 2 bases and 7 bases, in that order; junction bases with no gene match: 5. This CDR3 is built from 14 residues. CDR1 and CDR2 (germline): MDHEN, SYDVKM. Here the CDR3 DNA reads TGTGCCAGCAGTTTAGGGGACAGGGCTGTTGAAGCTTTCTTT. Translating gives CASSLGDRAVEAFF.

The V and J genes are TRBV5-1 and TRBJ1-1; 9 bases are a match to TRBD1. V trimming: 4 bases; J trimming: 5 bases; junction bases outside the gene matches: 9. The CDR3 extends over 15 amino acids. Germline V lookup: CDR1 SGHRS, CDR2 YFSETQ. As DNA, the CDR3 is TGCGCCAGCAGCCGAACCGGGACAGGGTGGACTGAAGCTTTCTTT. Translating gives CASSRTGTGWTEAFF.

This clone was picked up a small number of times. The CDR3 DNA reads TGTGCCAGCAGCCCGACAGGGGACGAAAAACTGTTTTTT. This gives the protein CASSPTGDEKLFF. The rearrangement links TRBV6-6 to TRBJ1-4; 8 bases line up with TRBD1. The CDR3 is made up of 13 amino acids. Germline CDR1 reads MNHNY; CDR2 reads SVGAGI (reference sequence). V shed 6 bases and J 8 bases; nucleotides not matched to a gene: 5.

The chain recombines TRBV6-1 with TRBJ1-2; TRBD1 matches 9 bases. This CDR3 is built from 15 residues. Germline V gene sequence: CDR1 MNHNS, CDR2 SASEGT. With V trimmed by 5 bases and J by 7 bases, 11 bases remained unmatched. CDR3 DNA: TGTGCCAGCAGTAAACGGGACAGGGATTTGAGTGGCTACACCTTC. Its protein product is CASSKRDRDLSGYTF.

Turning to this clone: Other DNA sequences within the sample encode an identical CDR3. The CDR3 DNA is TGCGCCAGCAGCTTGGGATCCCCTGGAAACACCATATATTTT. This gives the protein CASSLGSPGNTIYF. V usage is TRBV5-1 and J usage is TRBJ1-3; D is unclear. Trimming stripped 0 bases from V and 2 bases from J, with 6 bases between. The CDR3 has 14 residues. From germline, CDR1 is SGHRS and CDR2 YFSETQ.

This clone was seen more than once but under ten times. J is TRBJ2-3 and V is TRBV5-1; 13 positions agree with TRBD2. With V trimmed by 7 bases and J by 4 bases, 0 bases remained unmatched. CDR1 and CDR2 (germline): SGHRS, YFSETQ. This CDR3 spans 13 amino acids. CDR3 protein: CASGLAGADTQYF. In DNA form, the CDR3 reads TGCGCCAGCGGACTAGCGGGAGCAGATACGCAGTATTTT.

This clone turned up a few times. The CDR3 loop reads CASRPAAGGSHEQFF. CDR3 in DNA: TGTGCCAGCAGGCCAGCGGCAGGGGGATCCCATGAGCAGTTCTTC. The J gene is TRBJ2-1, the V gene TRBV6-5; 7 positions match TRBD1. Germline values: CDR1 MNHEY, CDR2 SVGAGI. This CDR3 is 15 amino acids long. The V and J ends lost 6 bases and 8 bases, in that order; junction bases with no gene match: 13.

On this clone itself: The identical CDR3 is also encoded by other nucleotide sequences in the sample. This chain uses TRBV6-5 with TRBJ1-3; D is undetermined. The CDR3 contains 15 residues. With 0 bases removed from V and 4 bases from J, the gap between germline ends came to 10 bases. Germline V gene lookup returns CDR1 MNHEY and CDR2 SVGAGI. The CDR3 DNA sequence: TGTGCCAGCAGTTACTCGATCGGGATCGGAAACACCATATATTTT. Amino acid sequence: CASSYSIGIGNTIYF.

This chain links TRBV7-2 with TRBJ2-3, with 7 bases lining up with TRBD2. There are 16 residues in the CDR3. The V gene's germline CDR1 is SGHTA and CDR2 FQGNSA. J was trimmed by 3 bases and V by 2 bases; bases with no gene match: 8. The CDR3 sequence is CASSLRAGVETDTQYF. The CDR3 bases are TGTGCCAGCAGCTTAAGGGCGGGAGTGGAGACAGATACGCAGTATTTT.

This chain connects TRBV7-2 to TRBJ2-4; 7 bases are shared with TRBD1. Germline V gene data show CDR1 as SGHTA and CDR2 as FQGNSA. The CDR3 extends over 16 amino acids. V lost 1 base to trimming and J lost 6 bases; unmatched junction nucleotides: 9. The CDR3 spells CASSLVSQGVRNIQYF. The CDR3 DNA reads as TGTGCCAGCAGCTTAGTGTCGCAGGGGGTGAGAAACATTCAGTACTTC.

In this sample, this clone turned up a few times. Within the sample, other DNA sequences also encode this same CDR3. This chain links TRBV5-1 with TRBJ2-5; possibly TRBD1 or TRBD2 for D (5 bases each). The CDR3 covers 14 residues. The V end was cut by 0 bases, the J end by 1 base, with 7 bases between. CDR1 and CDR2 from the germline V gene are SGHRS and YFSETQ. CDR3 nucleotides: TGCGCCAGCAGCTTGGGGGGGAGCCAAGAGACCCAGTACTTC. Its protein is CASSLGGSQETQYF.

The genes are TRBV4-1 and TRBJ1-2; maybe TRBD1 (6 bases). V lost 4 bases to trimming and J lost 3 bases, with 9 bases between them. CDR1 and CDR2 (germline): MGHRA, YSYEKL. CDR3 length: 13 amino acids. CDR3 region: CASSRGQDYGYTF. CDR3 nucleotides: TGCGCCAGCAGCCGGGGACAAGACTATGGCTACACCTTC.

This chain joins TRBV14 and TRBJ2-5; 7 positions match TRBD1. Per the germline V gene, CDR1 is SGHDN and CDR2 is FVKESK. V shed 1 base, J shed 4 bases, and the junction held 9 bases outside the gene matches. This CDR3 region has 16 residues. CDR3 DNA sequence: TGTGCCAGCAGCCAAGGGGTCAGGGGGTATCGAGAGACCCAGTACTTC. Translation: CASSQGVRGYRETQYF.

The V call is TRBV5-4, the J call TRBJ2-3, with D uncertain. Trimming removed 3 bases at V and 0 bases at J, with 8 bases between. The CDR3 totals 14 residues. The germline gives CDR1 SGHNT, CDR2 YYREEE (reference sequence). The CDR3: CASSSRLSTDTQYF. The CDR3 DNA is TGTGCCAGCAGCTCACGATTGAGCACAGATACGCAGTATTTT. Full variable domain (outside the CDR3, taken from reference TRBV5-4 and TRBJ2-3): ETGVTQSPTHLIKTRGQQVTLRCSSQSGHNTVSWYQQALGQGPQFIFQYYREEENGRGNFPPRFSGLQFPNYSSELNVNALELDDSALYLCASSSRLSTDTQYFGPGTRLTVL.

The chain uses TRBV28 and TRBJ1-1, with TRBD1 as a possible D gene (6 bases). Between the trimmed V and J ends, which lost 3 bases and 4 bases, there was a span of 9 bases. Germline CDR1 and CDR2: MDHEN and SYDVKM. The CDR3 runs to 13 residues. The CDR3 nucleotides are TGTGCCAGCAGTTTCGGAGGGGGCACTGAAGCTTTCTTT. Translating gives CASSFGGGTEAFF.

V is TRBV7-2 and J is TRBJ2-7; D unresolved. Germline lookup yields CDR1 SGHTA and CDR2 FQGNSA. This CDR3 is built from 14 residues. The germline V and J ends were trimmed by 7 bases and 5 bases, with 18 bases remaining between them. The CDR3 sequence is CASMSAWVRHEQYF. In nucleotides, the CDR3 is TGTGCCAGCATGTCGGCATGGGTAAGGCACGAGCAGTACTTC.

CDR3 nucleotide sequence: TGTGCCAGCAGTTTCGACAGGGAGAGCACTGAAGCTTTCTTT. Translating it yields CASSFDRESTEAFF. V is TRBV6-6 and J is TRBJ1-1, with TRBD1 matching over 7 bases. J lost 4 bases, V lost 4 bases, and 6 bases had no gene match. The germline gives CDR1 MNHNY, CDR2 SVGAGI (reference sequence). The CDR3 totals 14 residues.

Of note for this clone: The same CDR3 can be traced to other DNA sequences in this sample. The rearrangement joins TRBV9 to TRBJ2-1; no clear D gene. CDR1 and CDR2 from the germline V gene are SGDLS and YYNGEE. Trimming removed 0 bases at V and 4 bases at J, with 8 bases between. The CDR3 is made up of 14 amino acids. The CDR3 DNA is TGTGCCAGCAGCGTAGGGGGTAATTACAATGAGCAGTTCTTC. It is translated as CASSVGGNYNEQFF.

The V call is TRBV19, the J call TRBJ1-1; 7 bases are shared with TRBD1. Unmatched junction bases numbered 4, after V lost 4 bases and J lost 5 bases. Germline assignment: CDR1 LNHDA and CDR2 SQIVND (reference sequence). This CDR3 is 13 amino acids long. The CDR3 reads CASSTQGLTEAFF. CDR3 DNA: TGTGCCAGTAGTACACAGGGGTTAACTGAAGCTTTCTTT.

The V call is TRBV19, the J call TRBJ1-1; D uncertain. V gave up 3 bases and J gave up 1 base, with 6 bases separating them. Germline values: CDR1 LNHDA, CDR2 SQIVND (reference sequence). The CDR3 runs 13 residues. CDR3 sequence reads: CASSMNGNTEAFF. The CDR3 nucleotides read TGTGCCAGTAGTATGAACGGGAACACTGAAGCTTTCTTT.

The chain has TRBV30 and TRBJ2-7; 7 bases align to TRBD2. V lost 2 bases and J lost 6; bases outside the gene matches: 13. Germline V gene data show CDR1 as GTSNPN and CDR2 as SVGIG (reference sequence). This CDR3 spans 15 amino acids. CDR3 nucleotide sequence: TGTGCCTGGAGTCGACTAGCTTTCGACCGCGGCGAGCAGTACTTC. Its protein is CAWSRLAFDRGEQYF.

The gene calls are TRBV28 and TRBJ1-2, with D perhaps TRBD1 (6 bases). The CDR3 covers 12 residues. The germline V gene encodes CDR1 MDHEN and CDR2 SYDVKM. Trimming removed 3 bases at V and 8 bases at J, with 10 bases between. CDR3 DNA: TGTGCCAGCAGTTTCCAGGGACAAGGCTACACCTTC. Translating gives CASSFQGQGYTF.